The entry below gives a single T cell receptor (beta chain) sequence along with its context. Its antigen is currently unknown. The data stem from a study of CD4+ T cells in melanoma. The study, taken as a whole, reports: Neoantigen-specific CD4+ T cells in melanoma reportedly had diverse differentiation states.

Germline CDR1 reads GTSNPN; CDR2 reads SVGIG (reference sequence). CDR3 size: 13 residues. Trimming removed 4 bases from V and 4 bases from J, with 10 bases in between. Repertoires were generated with immunoSEQ multiplex PCR, while TCRdb's copy carries only in-frame clones and drops some. The sample lists about 15,000 clones, approximately 83% occurring once. This TCR was recovered from a human donor with melanoma. V gene TRBV30 combines with J gene TRBJ2-2; a weak D match, TRBD1 (5 bases). Sequenced material: cells from a culture (not recorded whether cultured in vitro). The CDR3 bases are TGTGCCTGGAACCCTGACAGCACCGGGGAGCTGTTTTTT. Its translation is CAWNPDSTGELFF.